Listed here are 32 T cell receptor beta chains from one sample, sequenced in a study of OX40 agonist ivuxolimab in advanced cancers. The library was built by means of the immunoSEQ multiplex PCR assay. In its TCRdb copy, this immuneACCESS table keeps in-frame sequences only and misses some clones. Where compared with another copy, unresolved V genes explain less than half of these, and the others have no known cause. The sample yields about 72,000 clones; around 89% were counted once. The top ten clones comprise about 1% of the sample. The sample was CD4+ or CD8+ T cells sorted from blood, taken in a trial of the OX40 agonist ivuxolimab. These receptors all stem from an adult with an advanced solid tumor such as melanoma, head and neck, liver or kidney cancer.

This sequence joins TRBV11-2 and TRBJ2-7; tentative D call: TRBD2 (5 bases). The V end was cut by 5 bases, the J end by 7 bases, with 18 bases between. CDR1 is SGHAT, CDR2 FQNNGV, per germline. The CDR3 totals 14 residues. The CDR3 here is CASSQDGMVGEQYF. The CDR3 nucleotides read TGTGCCAGCAGCCAGGACGGGATGGTTGGGGAGCAGTACTTC.

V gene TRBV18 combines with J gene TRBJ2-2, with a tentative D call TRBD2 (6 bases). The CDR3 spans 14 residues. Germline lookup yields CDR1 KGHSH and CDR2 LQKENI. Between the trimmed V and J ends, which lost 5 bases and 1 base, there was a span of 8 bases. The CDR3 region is CASSSGGNTGELFF. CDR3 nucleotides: TGTGCCAGCTCATCCGGGGGGAACACCGGGGAGCTGTTTTTT.

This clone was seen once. The chain's CDR3 is CASSLVGGTYEQYF. The CDR3, as DNA: TGCGCCAGCAGCTTGGTTGGGGGAACCTACGAGCAGTACTTC. V is TRBV5-1 and J is TRBJ2-7; tentatively, D is TRBD1 or TRBD2 (5 bases each). The germline gives CDR1 SGHRS, CDR2 YFSETQ. V lost 0 bases and J lost 2, with 9 bases in between. This CDR3 has 14 amino acids.

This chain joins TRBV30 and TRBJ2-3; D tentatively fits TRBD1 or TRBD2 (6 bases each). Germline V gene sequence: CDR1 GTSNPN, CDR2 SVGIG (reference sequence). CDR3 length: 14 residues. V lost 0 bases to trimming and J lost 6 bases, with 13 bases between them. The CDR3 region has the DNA TGTGCCTGGAGTGTGGGGGGCGACGGTGATACGCAGTATTTT. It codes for CAWSVGGDGDTQYF.

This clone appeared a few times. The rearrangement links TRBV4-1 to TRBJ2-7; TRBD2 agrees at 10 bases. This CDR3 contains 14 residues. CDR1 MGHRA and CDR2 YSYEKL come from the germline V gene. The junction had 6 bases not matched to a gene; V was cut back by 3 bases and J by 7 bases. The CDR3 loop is CASSHSLAGDEQYF. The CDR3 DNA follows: TGCGCCAGCAGCCATAGTCTAGCGGGAGATGAGCAGTACTTC.

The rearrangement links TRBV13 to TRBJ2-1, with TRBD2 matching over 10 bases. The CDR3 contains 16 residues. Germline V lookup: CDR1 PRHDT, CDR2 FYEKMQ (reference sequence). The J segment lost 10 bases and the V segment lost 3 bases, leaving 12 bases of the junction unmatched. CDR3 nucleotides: TGTGCCAGCAGCTTTTACCGAGCGGGAGGGCTAGAAGAGCAGTTCTTC. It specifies CASSFYRAGGLEEQFF.

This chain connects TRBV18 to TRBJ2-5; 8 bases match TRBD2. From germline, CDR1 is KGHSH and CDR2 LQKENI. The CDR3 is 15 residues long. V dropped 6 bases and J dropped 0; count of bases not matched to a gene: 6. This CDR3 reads CASSLMRGDQETQYF. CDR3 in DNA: TGTGCCAGCTCGCTAATGCGGGGGGACCAAGAGACCCAGTACTTC. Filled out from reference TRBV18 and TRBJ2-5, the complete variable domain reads NAGVMQNPRHLVRRRGQEARLRCSPMKGHSHVYWYRQLPEEGLKFMVYLQKENIIDESGMPKERFSAEFPKEGPSILRIQQVVRGDSAAYFCASSLMRGDQETQYFGPGTRLLVL.

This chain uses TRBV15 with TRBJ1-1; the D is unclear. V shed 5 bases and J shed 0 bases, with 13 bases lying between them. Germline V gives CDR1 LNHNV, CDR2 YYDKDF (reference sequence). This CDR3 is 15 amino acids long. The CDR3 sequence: CATSPPGSMNTEAFF. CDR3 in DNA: TGTGCCACCAGCCCCCCGGGATCTATGAACACTGAAGCTTTCTTT.

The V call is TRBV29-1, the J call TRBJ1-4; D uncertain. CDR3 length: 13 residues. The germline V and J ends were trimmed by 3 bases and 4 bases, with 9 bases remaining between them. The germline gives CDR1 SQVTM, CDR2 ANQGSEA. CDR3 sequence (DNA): TGCAGCGTTGAGGTACAATTTAATGAAAAACTGTTTTTT. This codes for CSVEVQFNEKLFF.

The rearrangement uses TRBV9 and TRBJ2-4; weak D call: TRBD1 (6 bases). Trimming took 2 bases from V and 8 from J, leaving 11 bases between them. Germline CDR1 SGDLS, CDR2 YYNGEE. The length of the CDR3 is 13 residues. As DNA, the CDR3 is TGTGCCAGCAGCGTGGGGGCCGAGGACATTCAGTACTTC. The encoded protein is CASSVGAEDIQYF. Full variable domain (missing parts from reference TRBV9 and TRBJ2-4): DSGVTQTPKHLITATGQRVTLRCSPRSGDLSVYWYQQSLDQGLQFLIQYYNGEERAKGNILERFSAQQFPDLHSELNLSSLELGDSALYFCASSVGAEDIQYFGAGTRLSVL.

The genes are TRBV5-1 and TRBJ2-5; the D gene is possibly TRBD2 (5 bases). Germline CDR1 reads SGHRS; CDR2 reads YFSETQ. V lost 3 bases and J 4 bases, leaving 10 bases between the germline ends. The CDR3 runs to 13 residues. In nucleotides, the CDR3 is TGCGCCAGCAGCTCCCTTGGAGGAGAGACCCAGTACTTC. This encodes CASSSLGGETQYF.

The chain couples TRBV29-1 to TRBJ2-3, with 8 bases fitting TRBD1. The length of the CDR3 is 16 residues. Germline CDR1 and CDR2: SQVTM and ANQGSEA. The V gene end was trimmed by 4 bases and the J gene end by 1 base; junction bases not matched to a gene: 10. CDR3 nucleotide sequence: TGCAGCGTTGCCTCGCACAGGGGGATGCGCACAGATACGCAGTATTTT. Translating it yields CSVASHRGMRTDTQYF.

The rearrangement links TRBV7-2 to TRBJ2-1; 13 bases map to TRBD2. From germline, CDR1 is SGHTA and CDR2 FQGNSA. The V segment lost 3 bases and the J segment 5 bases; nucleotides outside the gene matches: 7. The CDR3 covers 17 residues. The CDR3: CASSFPLAGGLNNEQFF. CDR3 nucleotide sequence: TGTGCCAGCAGCTTCCCACTAGCGGGGGGGCTAAACAATGAGCAGTTCTTC.

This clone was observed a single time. CDR3 bases: TGCGCCAGCAGCCAACAGGGGGCTGGGGCCAACGTCCTGACTTTC. Translation: CASSQQGAGANVLTF. The genes are TRBV4-1 and TRBJ2-6, with 7 positions matching TRBD1. The junction had 0 bases not matched to a gene; V was cut back by 2 bases and J by 2 bases. The CDR3 runs 15 residues. Germline assignment: CDR1 MGHRA and CDR2 YSYEKL.

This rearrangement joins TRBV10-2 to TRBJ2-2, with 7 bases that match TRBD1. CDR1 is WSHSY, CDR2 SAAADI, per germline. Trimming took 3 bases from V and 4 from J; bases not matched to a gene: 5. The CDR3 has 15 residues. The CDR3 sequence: CASSEGAGGTGELFF. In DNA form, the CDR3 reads TGCGCCAGCAGTGAAGGGGCAGGGGGCACCGGGGAGCTGTTTTTT.

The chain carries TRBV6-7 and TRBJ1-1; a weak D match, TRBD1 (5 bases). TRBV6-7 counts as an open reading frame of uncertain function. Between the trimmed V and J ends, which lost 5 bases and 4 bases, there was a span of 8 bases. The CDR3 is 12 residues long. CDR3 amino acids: CASSRRGTEAFF. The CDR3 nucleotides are TGTGCCAGCAGTAGGAGGGGCACTGAAGCTTTCTTT.

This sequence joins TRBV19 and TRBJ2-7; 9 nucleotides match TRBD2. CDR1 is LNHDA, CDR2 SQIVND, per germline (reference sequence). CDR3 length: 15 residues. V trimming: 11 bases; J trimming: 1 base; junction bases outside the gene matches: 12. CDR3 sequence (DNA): TGTGCCGGCCGACTAGCGGATACTCCGTCCTACGAGCAGTACTTC. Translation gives CAGRLADTPSYEQYF.

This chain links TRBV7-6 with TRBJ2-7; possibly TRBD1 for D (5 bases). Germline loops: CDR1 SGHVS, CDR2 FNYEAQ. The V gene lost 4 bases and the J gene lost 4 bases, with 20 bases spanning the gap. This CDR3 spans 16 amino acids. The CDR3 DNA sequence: TGTGCCAGCAGCTCAAATATCAGGGTCGGCTCATACGAGCAGTACTTC. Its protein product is CASSSNIRVGSYEQYF. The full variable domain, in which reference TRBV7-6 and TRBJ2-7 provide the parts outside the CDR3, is GAGVSQSPRYKVTKRGQDVALRCDPISGHVSLYWYRQALGQGPEFLTYFNYEAQQDKSGLPNDRFSAERPEGSISTLTIQRTEQRDSAMYRCASSSNIRVGSYEQYFGPGTRLTVT.

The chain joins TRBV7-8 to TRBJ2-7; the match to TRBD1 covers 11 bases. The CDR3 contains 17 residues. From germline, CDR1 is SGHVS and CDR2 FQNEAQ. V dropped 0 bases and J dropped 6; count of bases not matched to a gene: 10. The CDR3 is CASSLATGTGGVGEQYF. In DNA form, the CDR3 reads TGTGCCAGCAGCTTAGCGACCGGGACAGGGGGTGTAGGCGAGCAGTACTTC.

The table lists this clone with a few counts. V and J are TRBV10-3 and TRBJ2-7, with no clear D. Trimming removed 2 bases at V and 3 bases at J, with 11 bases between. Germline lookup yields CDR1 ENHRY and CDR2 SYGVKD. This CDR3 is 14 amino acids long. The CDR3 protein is CAISERLNNYEQYF. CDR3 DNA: TGTGCCATCAGTGAGCGGCTAAACAACTACGAGCAGTACTTC.

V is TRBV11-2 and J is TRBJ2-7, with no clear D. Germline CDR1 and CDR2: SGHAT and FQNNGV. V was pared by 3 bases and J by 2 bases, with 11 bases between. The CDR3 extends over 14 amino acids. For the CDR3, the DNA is TGTGCCAGCAGCTTTCAGGACGGAACCTACGAGCAGTACTTC. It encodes CASSFQDGTYEQYF.

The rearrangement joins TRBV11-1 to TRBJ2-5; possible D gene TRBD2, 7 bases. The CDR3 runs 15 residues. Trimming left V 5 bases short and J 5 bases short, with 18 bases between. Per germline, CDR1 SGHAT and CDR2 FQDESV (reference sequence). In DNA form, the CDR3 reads TGTGCCAGCAGCCCGGTCGGGGGGCGGGGGGAGACCCAGTACTTC. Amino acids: CASSPVGGRGETQYF.

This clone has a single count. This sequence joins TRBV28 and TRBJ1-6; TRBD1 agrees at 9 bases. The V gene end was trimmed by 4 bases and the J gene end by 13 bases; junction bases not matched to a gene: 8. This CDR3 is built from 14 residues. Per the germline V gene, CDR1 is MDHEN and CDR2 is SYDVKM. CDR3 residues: CASSSWDRVGPLHF. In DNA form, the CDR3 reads TGTGCCAGCAGTTCTTGGGACAGGGTAGGGCCCCTCCACTTT.

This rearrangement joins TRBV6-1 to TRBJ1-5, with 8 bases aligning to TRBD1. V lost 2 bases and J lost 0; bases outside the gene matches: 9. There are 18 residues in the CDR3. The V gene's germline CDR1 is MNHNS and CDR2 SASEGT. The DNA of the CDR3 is TGTGCCAGCAGTGAAAGGGGGACAGGCAGATATAGCAATCAGCCCCAGCATTTT. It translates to CASSERGTGRYSNQPQHF.

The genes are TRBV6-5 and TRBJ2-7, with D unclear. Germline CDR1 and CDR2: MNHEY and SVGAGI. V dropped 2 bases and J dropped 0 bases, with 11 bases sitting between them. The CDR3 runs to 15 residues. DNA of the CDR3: TGTGCCAGCAGTTACGCGGACGCTTTCTCCTACGAGCAGTACTTC. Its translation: CASSYADAFSYEQYF.

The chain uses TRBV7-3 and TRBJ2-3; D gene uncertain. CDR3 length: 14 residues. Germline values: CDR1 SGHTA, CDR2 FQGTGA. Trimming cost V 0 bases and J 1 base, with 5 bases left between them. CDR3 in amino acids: CASSLTAGTDTQYF. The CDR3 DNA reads TGTGCCAGCAGCTTAACGGCAGGCACAGATACGCAGTATTTT. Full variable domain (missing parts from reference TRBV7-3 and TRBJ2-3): GAGVSQTPSNKVTEKGKYVELRCDPISGHTALYWYRQSLGQGPEFLIYFQGTGAADDSGLPNDRFFAVRPEGSVSTLKIQRTERGDSAVYLCASSLTAGTDTQYFGPGTRLTVL.

The CDR3 region has the DNA TGTGCCAGCAGCCCGAGGAGGCCAATGAACACTGAAGCTTTCTTT. Its protein is CASSPRRPMNTEAFF. This chain uses TRBV27 with TRBJ1-1; D is uncertain. The CDR3 sequence is 15 residues long. Germline lookup yields CDR1 MNHEY and CDR2 SMNVEV (reference sequence). V was cut by 6 bases and J by 0 bases, with 14 bases left in between.

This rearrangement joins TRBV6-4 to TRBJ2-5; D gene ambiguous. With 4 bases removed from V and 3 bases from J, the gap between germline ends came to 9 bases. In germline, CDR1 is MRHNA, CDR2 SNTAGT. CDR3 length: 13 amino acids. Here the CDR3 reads CASSVVAEETQYF. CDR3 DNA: TGTGCCAGCAGTGTGGTAGCAGAAGAGACCCAGTACTTC.

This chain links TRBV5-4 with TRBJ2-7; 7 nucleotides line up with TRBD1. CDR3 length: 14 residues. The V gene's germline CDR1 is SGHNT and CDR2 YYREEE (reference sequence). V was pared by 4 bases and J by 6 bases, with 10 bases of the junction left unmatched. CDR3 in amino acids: CASSRPDRLGEQYF. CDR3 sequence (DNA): TGTGCCAGCAGCCGACCGGACAGGTTGGGCGAGCAGTACTTC. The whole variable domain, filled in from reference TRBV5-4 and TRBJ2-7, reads ETGVTQSPTHLIKTRGQQVTLRCSSQSGHNTVSWYQQALGQGPQFIFQYYREEENGRGNFPPRFSGLQFPNYSSELNVNALELDDSALYLCASSRPDRLGEQYFGPGTRLTVT.

CDR3 sequence: CASSSTGALGYTF. The DNA of the CDR3 is TGTGCCAGCAGCTCGACAGGGGCCCTGGGCTACACCTTC. This chain connects TRBV7-2 to TRBJ1-2, with TRBD1 identical over 8 bases. Germline CDR1 and CDR2: SGHTA and FQGNSA. The V and J ends lost 4 bases and 8 bases, in that order; junction bases with no gene match: 6. CDR3 length: 13 amino acids.

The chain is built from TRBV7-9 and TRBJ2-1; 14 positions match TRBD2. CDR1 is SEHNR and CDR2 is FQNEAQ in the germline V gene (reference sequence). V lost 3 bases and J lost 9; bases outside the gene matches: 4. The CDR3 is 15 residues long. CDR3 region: CASSLGLAGVSEQFF. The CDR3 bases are TGTGCCAGCAGCTTGGGACTAGCGGGAGTTAGTGAGCAGTTCTTC.

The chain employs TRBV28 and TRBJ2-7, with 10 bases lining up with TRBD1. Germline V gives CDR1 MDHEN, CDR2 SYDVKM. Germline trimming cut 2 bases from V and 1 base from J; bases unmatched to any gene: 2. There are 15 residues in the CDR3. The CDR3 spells CASSLAGQGSYEQYF. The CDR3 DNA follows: TGTGCCAGCAGTTTAGCGGGACAGGGGTCCTACGAGCAGTACTTC.